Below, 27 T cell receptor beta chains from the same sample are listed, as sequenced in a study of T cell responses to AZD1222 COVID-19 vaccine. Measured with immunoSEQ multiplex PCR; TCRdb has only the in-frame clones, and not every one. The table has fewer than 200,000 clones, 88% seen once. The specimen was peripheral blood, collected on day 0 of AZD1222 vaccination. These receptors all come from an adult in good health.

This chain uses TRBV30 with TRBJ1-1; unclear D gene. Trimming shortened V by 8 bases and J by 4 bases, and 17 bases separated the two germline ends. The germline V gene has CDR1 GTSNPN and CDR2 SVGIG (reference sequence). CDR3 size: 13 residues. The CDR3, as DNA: TGTGCCGGTGGTGGCCTCGGCCCCACTGAAGCTTTCTTT. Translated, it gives CAGGGLGPTEAFF.

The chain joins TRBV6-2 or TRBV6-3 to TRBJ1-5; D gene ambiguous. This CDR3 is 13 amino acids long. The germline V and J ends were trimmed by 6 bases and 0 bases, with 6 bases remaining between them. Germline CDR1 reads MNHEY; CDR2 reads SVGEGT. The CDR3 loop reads CASSSDSNQPQHF. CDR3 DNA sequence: TGTGCCAGCAGCTCTGATAGCAATCAGCCCCAGCATTTT.

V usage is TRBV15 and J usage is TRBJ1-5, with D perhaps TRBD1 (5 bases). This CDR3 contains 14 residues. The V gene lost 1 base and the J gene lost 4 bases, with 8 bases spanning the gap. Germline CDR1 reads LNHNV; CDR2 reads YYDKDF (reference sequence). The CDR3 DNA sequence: TGTGCCACCAGCAGAGGAGAGGGGAATCAGCCCCAGCATTTT. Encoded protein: CATSRGEGNQPQHF.

The CDR3 sequence: CASRVWGEGGGQPQHF. The CDR3 coding sequence is TGTGCCAGTAGAGTCTGGGGGGAGGGGGGCGGTCAGCCCCAGCATTTT. The V and J genes are TRBV19 and TRBJ1-5; weak D call: TRBD1 (6 bases). The CDR3 covers 16 residues. Germline V gene sequence: CDR1 LNHDA, CDR2 SQIVND (reference sequence). The ends were cut back, 6 bases at V and 6 bases at J, with 21 bases in the middle.

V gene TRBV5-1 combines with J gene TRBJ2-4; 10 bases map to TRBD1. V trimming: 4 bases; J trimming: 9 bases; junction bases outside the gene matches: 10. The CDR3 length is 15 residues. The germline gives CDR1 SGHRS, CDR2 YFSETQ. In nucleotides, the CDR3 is TGCGCCAGCAGCCCGACAGGGGGCGGCTCCGGCATTCAGTACTTC. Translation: CASSPTGGGSGIQYF.

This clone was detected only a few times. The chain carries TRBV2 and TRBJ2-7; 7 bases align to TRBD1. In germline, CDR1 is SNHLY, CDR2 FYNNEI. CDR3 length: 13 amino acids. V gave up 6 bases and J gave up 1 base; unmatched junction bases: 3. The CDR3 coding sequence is TGTGCCAGCAGAAGGGACAGTTCCTACGAGCAGTACTTC. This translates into CASRRDSSYEQYF.

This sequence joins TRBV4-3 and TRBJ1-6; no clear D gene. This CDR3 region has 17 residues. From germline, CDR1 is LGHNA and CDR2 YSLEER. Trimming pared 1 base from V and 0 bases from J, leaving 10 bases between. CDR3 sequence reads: CASSQGPPGSYNSPLHF. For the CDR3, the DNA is TGCGCCAGCAGCCAAGGGCCTCCAGGCTCCTATAATTCACCCCTCCACTTT.

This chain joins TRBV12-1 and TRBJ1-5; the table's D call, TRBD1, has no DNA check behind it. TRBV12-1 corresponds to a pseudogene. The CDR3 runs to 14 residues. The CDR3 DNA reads TGTGCCAGCAGCTCTGGGACAGGTAAGCAGCCCCAGCATTTT. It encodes CASSSGTGKQPQHF.

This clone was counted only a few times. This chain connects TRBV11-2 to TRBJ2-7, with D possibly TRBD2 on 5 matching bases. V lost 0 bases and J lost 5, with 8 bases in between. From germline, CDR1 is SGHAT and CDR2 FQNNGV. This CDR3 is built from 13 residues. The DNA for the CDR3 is TGTGCCAGCAGCTTAGAACCCGGGAACGAGCAGTACTTC. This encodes CASSLEPGNEQYF.

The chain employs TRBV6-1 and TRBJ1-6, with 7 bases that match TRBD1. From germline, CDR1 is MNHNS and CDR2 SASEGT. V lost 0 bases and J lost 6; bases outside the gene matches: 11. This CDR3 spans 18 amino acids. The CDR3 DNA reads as TGTGCCAGCAGTGAAGCGGTAAGGGGGCCAAGCCCTAATTCACCCCTCCACTTT. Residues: CASSEAVRGPSPNSPLHF.

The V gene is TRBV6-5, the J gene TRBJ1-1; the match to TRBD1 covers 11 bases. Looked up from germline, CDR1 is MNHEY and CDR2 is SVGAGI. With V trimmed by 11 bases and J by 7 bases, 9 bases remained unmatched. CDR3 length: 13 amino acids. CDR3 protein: CAGTGGRFGEAFF. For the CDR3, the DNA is TGTGCCGGGACAGGGGGGCGTTTCGGTGAAGCTTTCTTT.

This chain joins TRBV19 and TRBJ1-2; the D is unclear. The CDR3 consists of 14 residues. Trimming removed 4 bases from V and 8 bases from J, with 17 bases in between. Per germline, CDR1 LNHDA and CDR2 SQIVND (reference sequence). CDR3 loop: CASSTQGLPKGYTF. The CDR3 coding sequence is TGTGCCAGTAGTACCCAAGGTCTCCCGAAAGGCTACACCTTC.

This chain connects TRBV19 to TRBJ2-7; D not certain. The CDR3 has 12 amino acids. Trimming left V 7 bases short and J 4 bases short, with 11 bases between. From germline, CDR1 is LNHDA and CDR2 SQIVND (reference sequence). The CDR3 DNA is TGTGCCAGTACCCCTGACGGTTACGAGCAGTACTTC. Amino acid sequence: CASTPDGYEQYF.

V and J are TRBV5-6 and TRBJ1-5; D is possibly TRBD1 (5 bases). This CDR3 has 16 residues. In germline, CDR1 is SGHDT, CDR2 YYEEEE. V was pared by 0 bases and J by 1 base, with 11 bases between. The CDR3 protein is CASSLARAGSNQPQHF. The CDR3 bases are TGTGCCAGCAGCTTGGCCAGGGCAGGGAGCAATCAGCCCCAGCATTTT. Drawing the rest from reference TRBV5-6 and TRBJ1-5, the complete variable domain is DAGVTQSPTHLIKTRGQQVTLRCSPKSGHDTVSWYQQALGQGPQFIFQYYEEEERQRGNFPDRFSGHQFPNYSSELNVNALLLGDSALYLCASSLARAGSNQPQHFGDGTRLSIL.

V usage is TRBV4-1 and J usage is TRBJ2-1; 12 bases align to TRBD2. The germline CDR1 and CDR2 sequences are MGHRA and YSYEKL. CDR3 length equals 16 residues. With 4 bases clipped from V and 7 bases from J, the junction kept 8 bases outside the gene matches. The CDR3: CASSLSGTSGRNEQFF. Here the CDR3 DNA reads TGCGCCAGCAGCCTTTCCGGGACTAGCGGGCGGAATGAGCAGTTCTTC.

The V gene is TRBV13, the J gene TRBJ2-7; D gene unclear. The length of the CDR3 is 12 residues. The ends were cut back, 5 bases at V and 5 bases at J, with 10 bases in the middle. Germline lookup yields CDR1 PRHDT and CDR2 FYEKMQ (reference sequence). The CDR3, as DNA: TGTGCCAGCAGCCTGACACTCGACGAGCAGTACTTC. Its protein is CASSLTLDEQYF.

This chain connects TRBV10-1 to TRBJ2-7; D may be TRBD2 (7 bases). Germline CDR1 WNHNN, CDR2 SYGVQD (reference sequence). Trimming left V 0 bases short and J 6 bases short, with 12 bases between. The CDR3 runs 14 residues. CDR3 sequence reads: CASSESGGAGEQYF. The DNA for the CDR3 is TGCGCCAGCAGTGAGTCTGGGGGGGCCGGCGAGCAGTACTTC.

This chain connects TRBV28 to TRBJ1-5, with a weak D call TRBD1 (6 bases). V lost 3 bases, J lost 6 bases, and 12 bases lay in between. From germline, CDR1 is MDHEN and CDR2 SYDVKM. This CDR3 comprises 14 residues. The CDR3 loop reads CASSLSQGTQPQHF. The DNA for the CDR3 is TGTGCCAGCAGTTTGTCACAGGGAACTCAGCCCCAGCATTTT.

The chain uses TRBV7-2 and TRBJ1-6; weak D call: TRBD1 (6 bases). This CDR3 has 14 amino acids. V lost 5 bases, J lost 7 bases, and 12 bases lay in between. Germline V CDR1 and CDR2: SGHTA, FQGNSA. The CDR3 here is CASSEQGSNSPLHF. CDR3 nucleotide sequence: TGTGCCAGCAGCGAACAGGGTTCGAATTCACCCCTCCACTTT.

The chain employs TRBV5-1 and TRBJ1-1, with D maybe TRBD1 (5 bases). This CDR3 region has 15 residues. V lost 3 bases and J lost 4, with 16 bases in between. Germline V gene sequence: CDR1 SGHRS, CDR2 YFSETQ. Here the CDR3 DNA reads TGCGCCAGCAGCTGGGCGGGGGGTTCGGGCACTGAAGCTTTCTTT. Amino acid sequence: CASSWAGGSGTEAFF. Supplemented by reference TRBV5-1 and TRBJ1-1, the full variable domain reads KAGVTQTPRYLIKTRGQQVTLSCSPISGHRSVSWYQQTPGQGLQFLFEYFSETQRNKGNFPGRFSGRQFSNSRSEMNVSTLELGDSALYLCASSWAGGSGTEAFFGQGTRLTVV.

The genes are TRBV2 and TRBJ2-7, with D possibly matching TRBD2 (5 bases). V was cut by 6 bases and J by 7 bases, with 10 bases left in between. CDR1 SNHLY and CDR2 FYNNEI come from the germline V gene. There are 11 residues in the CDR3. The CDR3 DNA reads TGTGCCAGCAGCGACTGGAGGGAGCAGTACTTC. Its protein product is CASSDWREQYF.

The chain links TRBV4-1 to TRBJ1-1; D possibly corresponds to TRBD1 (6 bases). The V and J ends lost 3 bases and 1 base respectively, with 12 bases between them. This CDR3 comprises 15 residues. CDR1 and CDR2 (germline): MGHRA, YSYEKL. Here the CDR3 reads CASSQLQGRNTEAFF. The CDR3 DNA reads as TGCGCCAGCAGCCAGCTACAGGGTAGGAACACTGAAGCTTTCTTT.

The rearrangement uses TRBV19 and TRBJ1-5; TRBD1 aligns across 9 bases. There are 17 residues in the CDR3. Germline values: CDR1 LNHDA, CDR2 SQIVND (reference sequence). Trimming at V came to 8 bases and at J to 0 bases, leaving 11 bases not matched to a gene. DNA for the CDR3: TGTGCCAGTCTTCGGCGGACAGGGGAATATAGCAATCAGCCCCAGCATTTT. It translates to CASLRRTGEYSNQPQHF.

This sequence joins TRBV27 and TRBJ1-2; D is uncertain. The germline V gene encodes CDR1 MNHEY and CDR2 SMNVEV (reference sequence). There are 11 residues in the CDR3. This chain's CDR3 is CRCIGGYGYTF. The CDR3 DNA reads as TGTCGGTGCATTGGTGGCTATGGCTACACCTTC.

CDR3 DNA: TGCGCCAGCAGCTACTGGACAGAGTACAATCAGCCCCAGCATTTT. Residues: CASSYWTEYNQPQHF. The rearrangement uses TRBV5-1 and TRBJ1-5; the D gene is possibly TRBD1 (6 bases). V was shortened by 3 bases and J by 3 bases, with 13 bases between the two germline ends. The CDR3 has 15 residues. The germline V gene encodes CDR1 SGHRS and CDR2 YFSETQ.

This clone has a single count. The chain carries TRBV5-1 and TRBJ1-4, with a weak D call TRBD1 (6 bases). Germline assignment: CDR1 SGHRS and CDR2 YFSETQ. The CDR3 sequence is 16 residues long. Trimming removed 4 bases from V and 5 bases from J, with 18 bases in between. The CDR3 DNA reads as TGCGCCAGCAGCCTGGAGTGGACAGCCTCAAATGAAAAACTGTTTTTT. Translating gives CASSLEWTASNEKLFF.

CDR3 residues: CTSSQEIRTEISGNTIYF. The CDR3 DNA sequence: TGCACCAGCAGCCAAGAAATAAGAACGGAGATCTCTGGAAACACCATATATTTT. The genes are TRBV1 and TRBJ1-3. TRBV1 is marked as a pseudogene. The CDR3 covers 18 residues.